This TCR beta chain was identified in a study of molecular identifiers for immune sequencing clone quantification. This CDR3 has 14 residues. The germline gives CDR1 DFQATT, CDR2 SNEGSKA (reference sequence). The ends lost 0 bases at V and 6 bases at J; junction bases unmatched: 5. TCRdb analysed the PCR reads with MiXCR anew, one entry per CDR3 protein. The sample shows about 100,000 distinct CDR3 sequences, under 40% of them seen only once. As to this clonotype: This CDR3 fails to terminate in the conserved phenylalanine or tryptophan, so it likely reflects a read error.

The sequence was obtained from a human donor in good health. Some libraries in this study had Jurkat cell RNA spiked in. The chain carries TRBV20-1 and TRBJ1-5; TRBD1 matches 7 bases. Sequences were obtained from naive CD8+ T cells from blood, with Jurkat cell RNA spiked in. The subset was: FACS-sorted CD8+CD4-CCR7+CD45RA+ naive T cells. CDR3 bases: TGCAGTGCTAGAGATCGAGGGGGCACTCAGCCCCAGCATATT. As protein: CSARDRGGTQPQHI.